This TCR beta chain was sequenced for a study of CD8 T cells in Susac syndrome. The RNA, roughly 0.45 to 1 ug, was put through reverse transcription using random hexamers. Each CDR3 protein gets one entry after TCRdb re-called the immunoSEQ multiplex PCR reads with MiXCR. The sample has a few hundred thousand distinct CDR3 sequences, around 93% seen once; the top ten hold about 0.071%. The T cells that were sequenced for TCR beta were CD8+ and CD4+ cells from blood. CDR1 and CDR2 from the germline V gene are MNHNS and SASEGT. The CDR3 runs 13 residues. V gave up 7 bases and J gave up 8 bases, with 15 bases separating them.

Material for sequencing was CD4+ T cells from PBMCs. The chain uses TRBV6-1 and TRBJ2-4, with D maybe TRBD1 (6 bases). The TCR comes from a human donor with multiple sclerosis. The CDR3 sequence: CASTGQWQDIQYF. The DNA for the CDR3 is TGTGCCAGCACCGGACAGTGGCAGGACATTCAGTACTTC.